This is a list of T cell receptor beta chains from one sample in a study of blood T cell repertoires in COVID-19. Data came from immunoSEQ multiplex PCR; TCRdb stores just in-frame clones and leaves some out. There are 500,000 or so clones in the sample; about nine tenths occur only once, and under 0.75% lies in the top ten. Sequenced sample: PBMCs or T cells enriched from blood (not recorded which). The receptor source for this set is a woman aged 18 to 35 who had recovered from COVID-19. Both conserved end residues are part of each CDR3. A D gene is named only where the DNA matches it firmly. Rows give clone size only sometimes, using once, few, many, or a class for an expanded clone.

J,size,D,V,DNA,CDR3
TRBJ1-2,NA,NA,TRBV9,TGTGCCAGCAGCGTAAATAGCTATTATGGCTACACCTTC,CASSVNSYYGYTF
TRBJ1-6,NA,TRBD1,TRBV23-1,TGCGCCAGCAGTCTACCCGGACAGGCGTTCATTTCACCCCTCCACTTT,CASSLPGQAFISPLHF
TRBJ2-5,NA,TRBD2,TRBV6-5,TGTGCCAGCAGTTTGAACAGCGGGGAGACCCAAGAGACCCAGTACTTC,CASSLNSGETQETQYF
TRBJ2-7,NA,TRBD2,TRBV29-1,TGCAGCGTTGAAGTCGGGGGGACTGGCTACGAGCAGTACTTC,CSVEVGGTGYEQYF
TRBJ1-2,once,NA,TRBV5-1,TGCGCCAGCAGCTTGGGCGGGGCAATGCAGGGAGGCTATGGCTACACCTTC,CASSLGGAMQGGYGYTF
TRBJ1-2,few,NA,TRBV19,TGTGCCAGTAGCCAAACCCAGGGGCCCGCCCGTGGCTACACCTTC,CASSQTQGPARGYTF
TRBJ2-5,NA,NA,TRBV2,TGTGCCAGAACAGGCATTAGACAGGGACTTGGGGAGACCCAGTACTTC,CARTGIRQGLGETQYF
TRBJ1-1,NA,NA,TRBV18,TGTGCCAGCTCACCTTCACAGAACACTGAAGCTTTCTTT,CASSPSQNTEAFF
TRBJ2-5,once,NA,TRBV12-3/TRBV12-4,TGTGCCAGCACCCAGGGGGGCGAGGAGACCCAGTACTTC,CASTQGGEETQYF
TRBJ1-3,NA,TRBD1,TRBV9,TGTGCCAGCAGCGTAGATTCCCAGGGGGCCTCTGGAAACACCATATATTTT,CASSVDSQGASGNTIYF
TRBJ2-7,NA,TRBD1,TRBV6-5,TGTGCCACCGGGACAGTCCTGTCCTACGAGCAGTACTTC,CATGTVLSYEQYF
TRBJ2-7,NA,NA,TRBV27,TGTGCCAGCAGTTTATTAGGGACTGATTCCTACGAGCAGTACTTC,CASSLLGTDSYEQYF
TRBJ1-3,NA,NA,TRBV15,TGTGCCACCAGCAGAGATCGCGAGGACACCATATATTTT,CATSRDREDTIYF
TRBJ2-7,NA,NA,TRBV5-1,TGCGCCAGCAGCACGGGGGAGAACTTCTACGAGCAGTACTTC,CASSTGENFYEQYF
TRBJ1-4,few,TRBD1,TRBV3-1/TRBV3-2,TGTGCCAGCAGCCCCCCGGGACAGGGTCAGGCTAATGAAAAACTGTTTTTT,CASSPPGQGQANEKLFF
TRBJ2-3,NA,NA,TRBV3-1/TRBV3-2,TGTGCCAGCAGCCAAGACAGTACAGATACGCAGTATTTT,CASSQDSTDTQYF
TRBJ1-2,NA,NA,TRBV5-6,TGTGCCAGCAGCGCGGGACTCGGGGGCTACACCTTC,CASSAGLGGYTF
TRBJ1-1,once,TRBD1,TRBV16,TGTGCCAGCAGTTCGGACAGGGAGAGTGAAGCTTTCTTT,CASSSDRESEAFF
TRBJ2-5,NA,NA,TRBV5-1,TGCGCCAGCAGCTTGAACGGGATCGGAGAGACCCAGTACTTC,CASSLNGIGETQYF
TRBJ1-1,NA,NA,TRBV6-1,TGTGCCAGCAGTGAAGATTCGTTGACTGTATCGGCTTTCTTT,CASSEDSLTVSAFF
TRBJ2-5,NA,TRBD2,TRBV5-1,TGCGCCAGCAGCTCCGGAGCCCAAGCGGGGAGCGAGACCCAGTACTTC,CASSSGAQAGSETQYF
TRBJ1-2,NA,NA,TRBV28,TGTGCCAGCAGTTTATCGTTCATCCTCCTCTCGAGGACAAACTATGGCTACACCTTC,CASSLSFILLSRTNYGYTF
TRBJ1-1,NA,NA,TRBV30,TGTGCCTGGACGGGTCAGCTGAACACTGAAGCTTTCTTT,CAWTGQLNTEAFF
TRBJ2-3,NA,TRBD2,TRBV9,TGTGCCAGCTCCAGCGGGGGTGGAACAGATACGCAGTATTTT,CASSSGGGTDTQYF
TRBJ2-1,NA,NA,TRBV30,TGTGCCTGGACCTCTTACTACAATGAGCAGTTCTTC,CAWTSYYNEQFF
TRBJ1-5,NA,NA,TRBV7-6,TGTGCCAGCAGCTCAGGGAGGTCAGGGATTGGCAATCAGCCCCAGCATTTT,CASSSGRSGIGNQPQHF
TRBJ1-5,NA,NA,TRBV27,TGTGCCAGCAGTTTTGGTACGGGAGGGAATCAGCCCCAGCATTTT,CASSFGTGGNQPQHF
TRBJ2-1,NA,NA,TRBV30,TGTGCCTGCACTTGGGCTAGCGAACCCTACAATGAGCAGTTCTTC,CACTWASEPYNEQFF
TRBJ1-1,once,NA,TRBV5-6,TGTGCCAGCAGCTTGGGACTGTTGAACACTGAAGCTTTCTTT,CASSLGLLNTEAFF
TRBJ1-1,NA,TRBD1,TRBV19,TGTGCCAGTAGTATCATCACAGGGGGCGCGAGGACTGAAGCTTTCTTT,CASSIITGGARTEAFF
TRBJ1-3,NA,NA,TRBV11-2,TGTGCCAGCGGTTCAGATGGAAACACCATATATTTT,CASGSDGNTIYF
TRBJ1-2,NA,TRBD1,TRBV4-1,TGCGCCAGCAGCCACCCGGGACAGGGGGCGTATGGCTACACCTTC,CASSHPGQGAYGYTF
TRBJ1-1,NA,NA,TRBV10-3,TGTGCCATCAGTGAGTCAATAAGTCTTAAGGAGATGCTGGTTCGCCCCCCGAACACTGAAGCTTTCTTT,CAISESISLKEMLVRPPNTEAFF
TRBJ2-7,NA,NA,TRBV4-2,TGTGCCAGCAGCCGAGGGGCGGGGGCCGCCTACGAGCAGTACTTC,CASSRGAGAAYEQYF
TRBJ2-5,NA,TRBD2,TRBV2,TGTGCCAGCAGTGAAAGGTCTAGCGGGGTAAAGACCCAGTACTTC,CASSERSSGVKTQYF
TRBJ1-2,NA,NA,TRBV6-1,TGTGCCAGCAGTGAAGAATTTCTTTATGGCTACACCTTC,CASSEEFLYGYTF
TRBJ1-2,NA,TRBD1,TRBV4-1,TGCGCCAGCAGCCCCACAGGGGTGCGGGGCTACACCTTC,CASSPTGVRGYTF
TRBJ2-7,NA,TRBD1,TRBV18,TGTGCCAGCTCACGGGACAGGGCCGACGAGCAGTACTTC,CASSRDRADEQYF
TRBJ2-7,NA,NA,TRBV14,TGTGCCAGCAGCCAGGAGGGGACCCACCAATACGAGCAGTACTTC,CASSQEGTHQYEQYF
TRBJ1-1,NA,TRBD1,TRBV5-1,TGCGCCAGCAGCTTGGAAGGGACAGGGAGTGAAGCTTTCTTT,CASSLEGTGSEAFF
TRBJ2-3,once,TRBD1,TRBV2,TGTGCCAGCACCTTGTTTCAGGGGGTCGCAGATACGCAGTATTTT,CASTLFQGVADTQYF
TRBJ1-4,NA,NA,TRBV5-1,TGCGCCAGCAGCTTAACAACAACTAATGAAAAACTGTTTTTT,CASSLTTTNEKLFF
TRBJ2-5,NA,TRBD1,TRBV7-9,TGTGCCAGCAGCTTGAGGGGGCGTGAGGAGACCCAGTACTTC,CASSLRGREETQYF
TRBJ2-2,once,NA,TRBV5-5,TGTGCCAGCAGCTTGAAAGGGGATACCGGGGAGCTGTTTTTT,CASSLKGDTGELFF